A selection of T cell receptor beta chains follows, all from one sample in a study of CXCR3-negative and CXCR3-positive naive CD8 T cells. TCRdb re-called the 5' RACE reads and shows each CDR3 protein once, DNA omitted. The listing contains 70,000 to 95,000 distinct CDR3 sequences. The sequenced sample was naive CXCR3- CD8+ T cells from blood. The receptors derive from a human donor in good health. Some clones in this sample may be carry-over from other donors' samples. The CDR3 runs from the conserved cysteine through the conserved F or W. Fields, in order: V gene, J gene, CDR3 protein.

V: TRBV7-9
J: TRBJ1-2
CDR3: CASSLQGADGYTF

V: TRBV5-1
J: TRBJ2-1
CDR3: CASSLFGQSSYNEQFF

V: TRBV12-3/TRBV12-4
J: TRBJ2-1
CDR3: CASSFPPYNEQFF

V: TRBV6-1
J: TRBJ2-1
CDR3: CASSEASEYDEQYF

V: TRBV29-1
J: TRBJ2-2
CDR3: CSVVSGSSGAGELFF

V: TRBV21-1
J: TRBJ2-5
CDR3: CASGLKARRETQYF

V: TRBV7-6
J: TRBJ1-1
CDR3: CASSLAVEGHTEAFF

V: TRBV7-8
J: TRBJ2-7
CDR3: CASSSTGPTYEQYF

V: TRBV5-6
J: TRBJ1-4
CDR3: CASSGDRTHTEKLFF

V: TRBV29-1
J: TRBJ1-2
CDR3: CSVEDNQADKVYTF

V: TRBV28
J: TRBJ2-5
CDR3: CASKDRGVVETQYF

V: TRBV7-9
J: TRBJ1-2
CDR3: CASRYREGGYTF